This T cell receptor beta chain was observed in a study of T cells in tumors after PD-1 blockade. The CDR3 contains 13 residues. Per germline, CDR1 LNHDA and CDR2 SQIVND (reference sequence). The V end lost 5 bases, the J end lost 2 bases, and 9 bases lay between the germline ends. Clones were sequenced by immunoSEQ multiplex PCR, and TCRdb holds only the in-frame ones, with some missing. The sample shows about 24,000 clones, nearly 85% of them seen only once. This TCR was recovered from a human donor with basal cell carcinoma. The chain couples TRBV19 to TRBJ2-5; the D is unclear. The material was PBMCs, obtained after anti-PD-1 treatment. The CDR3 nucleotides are TGTGCCAGTAGTTCCGCAGCACAAGAGACCCAGTACTTC. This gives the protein CASSSAAQETQYF. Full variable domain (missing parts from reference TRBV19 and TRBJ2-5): DGGITQSPKYLFRKEGQNVTLSCEQNLNHDAMYWYRQDPGQGLRLIYYSQIVNDFQKGDIAEGYSVSREKKESFPLTVTSAQKNPTAFYLCASSSAAQETQYFGPGTRLLVL.